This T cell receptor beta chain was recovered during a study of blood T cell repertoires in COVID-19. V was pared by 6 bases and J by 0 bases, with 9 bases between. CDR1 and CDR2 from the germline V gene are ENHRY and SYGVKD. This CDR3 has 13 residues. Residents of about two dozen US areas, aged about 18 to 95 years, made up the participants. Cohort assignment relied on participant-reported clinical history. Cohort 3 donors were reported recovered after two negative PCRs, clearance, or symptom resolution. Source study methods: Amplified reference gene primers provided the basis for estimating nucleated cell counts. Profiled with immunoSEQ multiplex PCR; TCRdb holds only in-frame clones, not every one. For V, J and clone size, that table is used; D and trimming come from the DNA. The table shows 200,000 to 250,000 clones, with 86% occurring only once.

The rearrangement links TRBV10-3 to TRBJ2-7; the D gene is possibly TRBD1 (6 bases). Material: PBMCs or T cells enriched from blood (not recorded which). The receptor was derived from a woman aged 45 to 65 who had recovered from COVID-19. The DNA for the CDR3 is TGTGCCATCAGGACGGACAGCTCCTACGAGCAGTACTTC. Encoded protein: CAIRTDSSYEQYF.